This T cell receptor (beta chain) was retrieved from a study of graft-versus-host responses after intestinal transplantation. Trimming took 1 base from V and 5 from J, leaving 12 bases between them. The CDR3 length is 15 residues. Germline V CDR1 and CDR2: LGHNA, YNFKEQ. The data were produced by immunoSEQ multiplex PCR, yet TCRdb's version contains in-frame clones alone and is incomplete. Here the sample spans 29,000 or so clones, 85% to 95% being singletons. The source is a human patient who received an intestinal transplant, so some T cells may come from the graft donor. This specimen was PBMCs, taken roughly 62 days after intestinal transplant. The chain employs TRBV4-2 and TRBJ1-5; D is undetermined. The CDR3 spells CASSQALGWYQPQHF. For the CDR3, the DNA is TGTGCCAGCAGCCAAGCGTTGGGGTGGTATCAGCCCCAGCATTTT.